These 9 T cell receptor beta chains share one sample of origin, sequenced in a study of T cell changes during pregnancy in multiple sclerosis. Profiling relied on immunoSEQ multiplex PCR, and the TCRdb table lists in-frame clones only, not all of them. This sample has about 33,000 clones, with 91% found just once. This sample comprised CD4+ T cells from peripheral blood mononuclear cells, obtained in the third trimester of pregnancy. The receptors stem from a female donor in good health, enrolled as a control in a pregnancy study.

This sequence joins TRBV2 and TRBJ2-1; 11 bases map to TRBD2. V shed 8 bases and J 3 bases; nucleotides not matched to a gene: 6. Germline V gene data show CDR1 as SNHLY and CDR2 as FYNNEI. CDR3 length equals 15 residues. CDR3 region: CASAGLAGNYNEQFF. The CDR3 coding sequence is TGTGCCAGCGCCGGACTAGCGGGTAACTACAATGAGCAGTTCTTC.

The rearrangement uses TRBV15 and TRBJ2-2, with 14 bases aligning to TRBD2. Germline CDR1 reads LNHNV; CDR2 reads YYDKDF (reference sequence). With 1 base clipped from V and 5 bases from J, the junction kept 6 bases outside the gene matches. The CDR3 covers 18 residues. CDR3 nucleotides: TGTGCCACCAGCAGAGGTGGACTAGCGGGAGGTCTAACCGGGGAGCTGTTTTTT. Its translation is CATSRGGLAGGLTGELFF.

The CDR3 DNA sequence: TGTGCCACCAGCCGGGACAGCGGCAATCAGCCCCAGCATTTT. It yields the protein CATSRDSGNQPQHF. The chain employs TRBV2 and TRBJ1-5; 7 bases agree with TRBD1. Germline V lookup: CDR1 SNHLY, CDR2 FYNNEI. The trim removed 10 bases at V and 2 bases at J, leaving 8 bases unmatched. This CDR3 has 14 residues.

This clone appeared a single time. The J gene is TRBJ1-2, the V gene TRBV6-1; 9 positions agree with TRBD1. The germline gives CDR1 MNHNS, CDR2 SASEGT. V dropped 6 bases and J dropped 8; count of bases not matched to a gene: 7. This CDR3 is built from 13 residues. The CDR3 DNA reads TGTGCCAGCAGGATTGGGACAGGGAACGGCTACACCTTC. Amino acids: CASRIGTGNGYTF.

The chain recombines TRBV2 with TRBJ2-6, with D unclear. Germline CDR1 is SNHLY and CDR2 is FYNNEI. Between the trimmed V and J ends, which lost 2 bases and 3 bases, there was a span of 8 bases. This CDR3 is built from 15 residues. CDR3 sequence (DNA): TGTGCCAGCAGTGAATTTACGGGTGGGGCCAACGTCCTGACTTTC. Translated: CASSEFTGGANVLTF.

V is TRBV10-3 and J is TRBJ2-3; 8 positions agree with TRBD1. There are 15 residues in the CDR3. Germline V gene lookup returns CDR1 ENHRY and CDR2 SYGVKD. The junction had 7 bases not matched to a gene; V was cut back by 5 bases and J by 3 bases. The CDR3 DNA reads TGTGCCATCAGTCCGCAGGGGGCTGAGACAGATACGCAGTATTTT. Protein sequence: CAISPQGAETDTQYF.

The V call is TRBV5-4, the J call TRBJ1-2; D perhaps matches TRBD1 (6 bases). From germline, CDR1 is SGHNT and CDR2 YYREEE (reference sequence). V was trimmed by 0 bases and J by 4 bases, leaving 10 bases between them. The length of the CDR3 is 14 residues. DNA of the CDR3: TGTGCCAGCAGCTTGGCCGGGGGGGCCTATGGCTACACCTTC. Its protein is CASSLAGGAYGYTF.

The V call is TRBV5-1, the J call TRBJ1-1; TRBD1 aligns across 8 bases. After removal of 4 bases from V and 1 base from J, the junction contained 9 bases not matched to a gene. This CDR3 region has 16 residues. Germline CDR1 reads SGHRS; CDR2 reads YFSETQ. For the CDR3, the DNA is TGCGCCAGCAGCACCTTCTCGGGGACAGGGAACACTGAAGCTTTCTTT. Protein sequence: CASSTFSGTGNTEAFF.

This chain links TRBV5-1 with TRBJ1-1, with D unclear. V was shortened by 4 bases and J by 9 bases, with 13 bases between the two germline ends. Germline assignment: CDR1 SGHRS and CDR2 YFSETQ. The CDR3 contains 12 residues. The CDR3 sequence: CASSDPGGQAFF. Here the CDR3 DNA reads TGCGCCAGCAGCGACCCGGGAGGGCAAGCTTTCTTT. Full variable domain (missing parts from reference TRBV5-1 and TRBJ1-1): KAGVTQTPRYLIKTRGQQVTLSCSPISGHRSVSWYQQTPGQGLQFLFEYFSETQRNKGNFPGRFSGRQFSNSRSEMNVSTLELGDSALYLCASSDPGGQAFFGQGTRLTVV.